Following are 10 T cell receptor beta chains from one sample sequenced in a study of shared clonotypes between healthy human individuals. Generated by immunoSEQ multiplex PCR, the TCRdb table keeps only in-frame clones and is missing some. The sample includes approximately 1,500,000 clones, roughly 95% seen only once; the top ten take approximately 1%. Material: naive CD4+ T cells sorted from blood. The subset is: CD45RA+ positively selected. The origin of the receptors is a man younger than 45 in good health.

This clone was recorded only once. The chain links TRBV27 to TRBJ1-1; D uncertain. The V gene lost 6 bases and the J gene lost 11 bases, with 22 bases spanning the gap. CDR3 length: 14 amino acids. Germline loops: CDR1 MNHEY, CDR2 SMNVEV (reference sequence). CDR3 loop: CASSPSPGRMDAFF. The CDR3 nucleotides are TGTGCCAGCAGCCCATCCCCGGGGAGGATGGACGCTTTCTTT.

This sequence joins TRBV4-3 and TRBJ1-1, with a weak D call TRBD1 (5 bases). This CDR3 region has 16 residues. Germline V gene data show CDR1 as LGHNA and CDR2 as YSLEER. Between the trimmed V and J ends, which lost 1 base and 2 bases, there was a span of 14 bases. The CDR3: CASSQGSTGLNTEAFF. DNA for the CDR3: TGCGCCAGCAGCCAAGGGTCCACGGGGCTTAACACTGAAGCTTTCTTT.

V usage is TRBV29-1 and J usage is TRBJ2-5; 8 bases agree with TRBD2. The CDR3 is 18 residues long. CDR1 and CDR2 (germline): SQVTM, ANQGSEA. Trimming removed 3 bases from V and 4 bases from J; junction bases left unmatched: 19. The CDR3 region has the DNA TGCAGCGTTGATTTAGGTGTCGAGCGGGAGAGGTGGAGAGAGACCCAGTACTTC. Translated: CSVDLGVERERWRETQYF.

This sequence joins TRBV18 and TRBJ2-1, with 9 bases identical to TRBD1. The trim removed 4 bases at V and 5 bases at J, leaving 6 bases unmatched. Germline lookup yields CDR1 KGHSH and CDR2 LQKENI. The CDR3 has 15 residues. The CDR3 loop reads CASSLGQGYNNEQFF. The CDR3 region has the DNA TGTGCCAGCTCACTGGGACAGGGATACAACAATGAGCAGTTCTTC.

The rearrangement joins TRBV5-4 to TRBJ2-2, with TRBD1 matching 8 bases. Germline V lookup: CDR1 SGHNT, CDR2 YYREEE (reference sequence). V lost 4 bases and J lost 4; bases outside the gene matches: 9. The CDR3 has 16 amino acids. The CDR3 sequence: CASSQQGVIGTGELFF. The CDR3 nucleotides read TGTGCCAGCAGCCAACAGGGGGTTATAGGCACCGGGGAGCTGTTTTTT. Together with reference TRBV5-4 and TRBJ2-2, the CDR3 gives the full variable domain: ETGVTQSPTHLIKTRGQQVTLRCSSQSGHNTVSWYQQALGQGPQFIFQYYREEENGRGNFPPRFSGLQFPNYSSELNVNALELDDSALYLCASSQQGVIGTGELFFGEGSRLTVL.

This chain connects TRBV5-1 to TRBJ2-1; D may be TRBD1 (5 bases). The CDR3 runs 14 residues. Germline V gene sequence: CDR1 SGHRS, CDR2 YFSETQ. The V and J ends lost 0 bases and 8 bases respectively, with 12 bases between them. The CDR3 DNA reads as TGCGCCAGCAGCTTGGAGGGGCCCTGGGATGAGCAGTTCTTC. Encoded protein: CASSLEGPWDEQFF.

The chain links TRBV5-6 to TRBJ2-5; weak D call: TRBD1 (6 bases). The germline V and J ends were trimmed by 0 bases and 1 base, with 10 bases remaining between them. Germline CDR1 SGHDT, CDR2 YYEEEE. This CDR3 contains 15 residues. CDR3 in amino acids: CASSLGNRVQETQYF. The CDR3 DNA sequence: TGTGCCAGCAGCTTGGGCAACAGGGTCCAAGAGACCCAGTACTTC.

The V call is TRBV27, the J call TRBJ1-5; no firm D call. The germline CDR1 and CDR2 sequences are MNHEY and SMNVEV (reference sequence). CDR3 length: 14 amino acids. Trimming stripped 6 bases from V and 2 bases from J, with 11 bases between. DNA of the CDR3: TGTGCCAGCAGAGACCCGGGTGGCAATCAGCCCCAGCATTTT. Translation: CASRDPGGNQPQHF.

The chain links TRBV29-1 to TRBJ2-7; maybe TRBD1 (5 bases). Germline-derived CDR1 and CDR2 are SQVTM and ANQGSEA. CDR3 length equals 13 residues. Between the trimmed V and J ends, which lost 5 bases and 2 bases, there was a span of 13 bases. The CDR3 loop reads CSVQKGLTYEQYF. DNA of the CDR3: TGCAGCGTTCAAAAGGGGCTTACCTACGAGCAGTACTTC.

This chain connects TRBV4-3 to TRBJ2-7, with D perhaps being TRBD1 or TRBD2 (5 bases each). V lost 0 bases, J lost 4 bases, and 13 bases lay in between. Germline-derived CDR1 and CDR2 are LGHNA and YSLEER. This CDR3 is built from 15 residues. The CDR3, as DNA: TGCGCCAGCAGCCAAGATCTGAGGGGTGGGTACGAGCAGTACTTC. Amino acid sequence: CASSQDLRGGYEQYF.